Below are 23 T cell receptor beta chains sequenced from a single sample in a study of regulatory T cells in long-lasting Graves disease. Time point given: newly diagnosed GD, antithyroid drugs for less than 3 months. The TCR library used RNA extracted from PBMCs. Construction of the TCR beta libraries employed iRepertoire HTBI primers in conjunction with Arm-PCR of CDR3 regions. MiXCR, applied by TCRdb to the multiplex PCR reads, yields one record per CDR3 protein. The data contain approximately 400,000 distinct CDR3 sequences, about 15% of them seen just once; the ten biggest clones take up approximately 16%. The same sample was also studied in work on T cells in Graves' hyperthyroidism and ophthalmopathy.

The input for sequencing was peripheral blood mononuclear cells (PBMCs), taken at new diagnosis, from a patient treated with antithyroid drugs. The receptors come from a woman aged 25 to 45 with Graves disease.

Of note for this clonotype: A much larger clone differs from this one at a single base, so this may be a read error. The chain is built from TRBV30 and TRBJ2-1, with TRBD1 matching over 7 bases. Germline CDR1 GTSNPN, CDR2 SVGIG (reference sequence). This CDR3 has 13 amino acids. V lost 1 base, J lost 10 bases, and 7 bases stayed unmatched. For the CDR3, the DNA is TGTGCCTGGAGTGGCAGGGACAGTTACGAGCAGTTCTTC. Protein sequence: CAWSGRDSYEQFF.

The chain joins TRBV27 to TRBJ1-4; D may be TRBD1 (6 bases). Trimming shortened V by 3 bases and J by 8 bases, and 22 bases separated the two germline ends. Germline V CDR1 and CDR2: MNHEY, SMNVEV (reference sequence). The CDR3 length is 17 residues. The CDR3 DNA reads as TGTGCCAGCAGTTTCCTGTCCAACAGGGTTTCGATCGAAAAACTGTTTTTT. This codes for CASSFLSNRVSIEKLFF.

This clonotype showed up just a few times. The chain is built from TRBV24-1 and TRBJ1-2, with D perhaps TRBD1 (5 bases). CDR1 and CDR2 (germline): KGHDR, SFDVKD. The CDR3 has 12 residues. Trimming shortened V by 3 bases and J by 4 bases, and 5 bases separated the two germline ends. CDR3 bases: TGTGCCACCAGTGATACAGGCTATGGCTACACCTTC. It is translated as CATSDTGYGYTF.

This clonotype has a count of ten or more. This chain joins TRBV7-9 and TRBJ2-1; 8 bases line up with TRBD2. Germline-derived CDR1 and CDR2 are SEHNR and FQNEAQ (reference sequence). V lost 0 bases to trimming and J lost 2 bases; unmatched junction nucleotides: 6. This CDR3 region has 17 residues. CDR3 DNA: TGTGCCAGCAGCTTAGCCCTCGGACTAGCCACCTACAATGAGCAGTTCTTC. The encoded protein is CASSLALGLATYNEQFF.

V usage is TRBV11-2 and J usage is TRBJ2-3, with D possibly being TRBD2 (6 bases). The V end lost 6 bases, the J end lost 4 bases, and 17 bases lay between the germline ends. Per the germline V gene, CDR1 is SGHAT and CDR2 is FQNNGV. CDR3 length: 15 residues. DNA of the CDR3: TGTGCCAGCAGTCCAACCGGGACTTTATCAGATACGCAGTATTTT. It codes for CASSPTGTLSDTQYF.

The table lists this clonotype with a few counts. The chain couples TRBV25-1 to TRBJ1-2; the D is unclear. CDR1 is MGHDK and CDR2 is SYGVNS in the germline V gene. The CDR3 loop spans 12 amino acids. Trimming cost V 8 bases and J 10 bases, with 17 bases left between them. The CDR3 protein is CASEAGLRYYTF. CDR3 DNA sequence: TGTGCCAGCGAAGCCGGGTTACGATACTACACCTTC.

This rearrangement joins TRBV20-1 to TRBJ1-5; TRBD1 matches at 7 bases. Germline V CDR1 and CDR2: DFQATT, SNEGSKA (reference sequence). The junction had 6 bases not matched to a gene; V was cut back by 4 bases and J by 3 bases. CDR3 length equals 14 residues. This CDR3 is CSAIPGQLNQPQHF. The CDR3 bases are TGCAGTGCTATTCCGGGACAGCTCAATCAGCCCCAGCATTTT.

There are many counts of this clonotype. The V call is TRBV29-1, the J call TRBJ2-1; D gene ambiguous. The CDR3 totals 15 residues. Germline V gene sequence: CDR1 SQVTM, CDR2 ANQGSEA. Trimming took off 7 bases at V and 1 base at J, with 17 bases between the two ends. The CDR3 bases are TGCAGCGGGTGGCGGAAGGGTTCTTCCTACAATGAGCAGTTCTTC. It yields the protein CSGWRKGSSYNEQFF.

Many counts were recorded for this clonotype. The J gene is TRBJ2-3, the V gene TRBV18, with D possibly TRBD2 on 6 matching bases. CDR1 is KGHSH, CDR2 LQKENI, per germline. Trimming pared 3 bases from V and 7 bases from J, leaving 14 bases between. The CDR3 totals 14 residues. The CDR3 sequence is CASSPGSSAHTQYF. The DNA of the CDR3 is TGTGCCAGCTCACCCGGGAGTTCCGCGCATACGCAGTATTTT.

Ten or more counts support this clonotype. The chain couples TRBV20-1 to TRBJ2-7; 13 nucleotides agree with TRBD2. The V segment lost 6 bases and the J segment 7 bases; nucleotides outside the gene matches: 12. This CDR3 spans 15 amino acids. From germline, CDR1 is DFQATT and CDR2 SNEGSKA (reference sequence). The CDR3 loop reads CSASLWTSGSGEQYF. DNA of the CDR3: TGCAGTGCGAGCCTATGGACTAGCGGGAGCGGGGAGCAGTACTTC.

This clonotype was counted only a few times. The chain combines TRBV12-3 or TRBV12-4 with TRBJ1-3; possible D gene TRBD1, 6 bases. The V and J ends lost 4 bases and 0 bases respectively, with 13 bases between them. This CDR3 has 16 residues. CDR3 DNA: TGTGCCAGCAGTTCAGGGGTGGGAGACTCTGGAAACACCATATATTTT. The encoded protein is CASSSGVGDSGNTIYF.

The chain employs TRBV12-3 or TRBV12-4 and TRBJ2-7, with D possibly TRBD2 on 6 matching bases. Trimming stripped 5 bases from V and 2 bases from J, with 13 bases between. The CDR3 is made up of 14 amino acids. Here the CDR3 reads CASSEASEAYEQYF. The CDR3 nucleotides read TGTGCCAGCAGTGAAGCTAGCGAGGCCTACGAGCAGTACTTC.

V gene TRBV4-1 combines with J gene TRBJ1-3, with D uncertain. This CDR3 is 22 amino acids long. The V gene's germline CDR1 is MGHRA and CDR2 YSYEKL. V was clipped by 4 bases and J by 0 bases, with 31 bases between them. The chain's CDR3 is CASSRTPLPQGPGVGSGNTIYF. DNA for the CDR3: TGCGCCAGCAGCCGTACACCTCTCCCTCAAGGCCCAGGAGTCGGCTCTGGAAACACCATATATTTT.

In this sample, this clonotype turned up many times. The gene calls are TRBV6-1 and TRBJ2-1, with 7 nucleotides matching TRBD2. The length of the CDR3 is 16 residues. V was pared by 1 base and J by 1 base, with 4 bases of the junction left unmatched. Germline V gene lookup returns CDR1 MNHNS and CDR2 SASEGT. CDR3 sequence: CASSEGAGESYNEQFF. For the CDR3, the DNA is TGTGCCAGCAGTGAAGGGGCGGGAGAATCCTACAATGAGCAGTTCTTC.

The gene calls are TRBV24-1 and TRBJ2-1; the D gene is possibly TRBD1 (6 bases). CDR3 length: 15 residues. In germline, CDR1 is KGHDR, CDR2 SFDVKD. V lost 4 bases and J lost 3, with 12 bases in between. In DNA, the CDR3 is TGTGCCACCAGTGAAGGGGGAGCCCTCTACAATGAGCAGTTCTTC. Translation gives CATSEGGALYNEQFF.

Many counts were recorded for this clonotype. The gene calls are TRBV6-1 and TRBJ1-2, with a weak D call TRBD1 (6 bases). Germline V gives CDR1 MNHNS, CDR2 SASEGT. Trimming shortened V by 6 bases and J by 2 bases, and 16 bases separated the two germline ends. This CDR3 has 15 amino acids. CDR3 region: CASSTAAGANYGYTF. The CDR3 bases are TGTGCCAGCAGCACGGCCGCAGGGGCCAACTATGGCTACACCTTC.

The CDR3 is CASLRQHKTSGEGNEQFF. DNA of the CDR3: TGTGCCTCACTCAGACAGCACAAGACTAGTGGGGAGGGCAATGAGCAGTTCTTC. The chain links TRBV6-2 or TRBV6-3 to TRBJ2-1; TRBD2 matches at 7 bases. The V segment lost 11 bases and the J segment 6 bases; nucleotides outside the gene matches: 25. This CDR3 has 18 residues. CDR1 and CDR2 (germline): MNHEY, SVGEGT.

This chain connects TRBV24-1 to TRBJ2-2; 9 bases fit TRBD1. Germline V gives CDR1 KGHDR, CDR2 SFDVKD. Germline trimming cut 9 bases from V and 7 bases from J; bases unmatched to any gene: 11. The CDR3 totals 15 residues. Here the CDR3 reads CATRPRQGGNGELFF. The CDR3 DNA follows: TGTGCCACCCGACCCCGACAGGGGGGTAACGGGGAGCTGTTTTTT.

This clonotype was detected once. A read error is likely, as this CDR3 ends without the conserved phenylalanine or tryptophan. The rearrangement uses TRBV14 and TRBJ2-7, with D possibly TRBD1 on 6 matching bases. The CDR3 consists of 15 residues. Trimming pared 4 bases from V and 4 bases from J, leaving 17 bases between. In germline, CDR1 is SGHDN, CDR2 FVKESK. CDR3 DNA: TGTGCCAGCAGCCCAGATAGGGGGTCAGGTTACGAGCAGTACCTC. Its translation is CASSPDRGSGYEQYL.

The chain recombines TRBV20-1 with TRBJ2-3; either TRBD1 or TRBD2 may fit D (5 bases each). V dropped 8 bases and J dropped 6 bases, with 18 bases sitting between them. Per germline, CDR1 DFQATT and CDR2 SNEGSKA (reference sequence). This CDR3 region has 13 residues. The CDR3 coding sequence is TGCAGTTCTTACCCGGGACCAGCTGATACGCAGTATTTT. It yields the protein CSSYPGPADTQYF.

This clonotype came up many times. V and J are TRBV27 and TRBJ1-4; 9 positions match TRBD1. J lost 7 bases, V lost 4 bases, and 7 bases had no gene match. The germline gives CDR1 MNHEY, CDR2 SMNVEV (reference sequence). The CDR3 contains 15 residues. CDR3 sequence (DNA): TGTGCCAGCAGTTCAACCGGGACAGGGAGTGAAAAACTGTTTTTT. Protein: CASSSTGTGSEKLFF.

Ten or more counts support this clonotype. J is TRBJ1-2 and V is TRBV7-2; 7 bases agree with TRBD1. V shed 4 bases and J 7 bases; nucleotides not matched to a gene: 9. Looked up from germline, CDR1 is SGHTA and CDR2 is FQGNSA. The CDR3 is 14 residues long. The CDR3 sequence is CASSSRQGVGGYTF. CDR3 bases: TGTGCCAGCAGCTCCAGACAGGGAGTGGGTGGCTACACCTTC.

This clonotype was seen many times. This chain links TRBV6-2 or TRBV6-3 with TRBJ2-1; 12 bases align to TRBD2. The germline CDR1 and CDR2 sequences are MNHEY and SVGEGT. The CDR3 has 16 residues. The V and J ends lost 2 bases and 7 bases, in that order; junction bases with no gene match: 6. The CDR3 nucleotides read TGTGCCAGCAGTTACGGGCTAGCGGGAGGGGGGAATGAGCAGTTCTTC. Protein sequence: CASSYGLAGGGNEQFF.